This T cell receptor beta chain stems from a study of blood T cell dynamics during melanoma immunotherapy. The assay received all extracted DNA from sorted CD8+ subsets. Using immunoSEQ multiplex PCR, the repertoire was profiled, and TCRdb retains in-frame clones only, with some absent. The sample has roughly 4,600 clones, around 96% seen once; the top ten hold 0.95% to 1.5%. Study-level results: Immune-effector CD8+ cells best matched cell-free DNA CDR3 sequences and were most clonal.

V was cut by 3 bases and J by 4 bases, with 7 bases left in between. Looked up from germline, CDR1 is MGHRA and CDR2 is YSYEKL. There are 13 residues in the CDR3. With respect to this clone: Its antigen is unknown.

The time point: pre-treatment baseline. At 12 weeks after first infusion, RECIST 1.1 defined response for most patients. Here the sequenced sample was effector memory CD8+ T cells from blood, taken from a patient treated with checkpoint blockade. The chain carries TRBV4-1 and TRBJ1-3; D is perhaps TRBD1 (6 bases). The sequence came from a human donor with melanoma. The CDR3 sequence: CASSQGAGNTIYF. CDR3 sequence (DNA): TGCGCCAGCAGCCAGGGGGCCGGAAACACCATATATTTT.